Listed here are 16 T cell receptor beta chains from one sample, sequenced in a study of blood T cell repertoires in COVID-19. Method: immunoSEQ multiplex PCR; TCRdb's copy keeps in-frame clones and lacks some. This sample has about 200,000 clones, with roughly 91% found just once. The specimen was PBMCs or T cells enriched from blood (not recorded which). Receptors were obtained from a woman aged 25 to 39 with acute COVID-19.

The V gene is TRBV27, the J gene TRBJ1-6, with 7 bases aligning to TRBD1. Germline loops: CDR1 MNHEY, CDR2 SMNVEV (reference sequence). Trimming took 0 bases from V and 0 from J; bases not matched to a gene: 8. This CDR3 is built from 19 residues. CDR3 sequence: CASSLSWDSLSSYNSPLHF. DNA for the CDR3: TGTGCCAGCAGTTTATCCTGGGACAGCCTGAGCTCCTATAATTCACCCCTCCACTTT.

This clone was found once. The V and J genes are TRBV6-5 and TRBJ1-3; a possible D gene is TRBD1 (6 bases). Per germline, CDR1 MNHEY and CDR2 SVGAGI. V dropped 11 bases and J dropped 3 bases, with 17 bases sitting between them. The CDR3 length is 14 residues. CDR3 nucleotide sequence: TGTGCCGGCACCGTGGGGGGGCTTGGAAACACCATATATTTT. It specifies CAGTVGGLGNTIYF.

The chain uses TRBV10-3 and TRBJ2-3; D is perhaps TRBD1 (6 bases). The V gene's germline CDR1 is ENHRY and CDR2 SYGVKD. The CDR3 totals 16 residues. Trimming removed 0 bases at V and 4 bases at J, with 14 bases between. In DNA form, the CDR3 reads TGTGCCATCAGTGAGTCGGGTGGGACAAGAGCAGATACGCAGTATTTT. It is translated as CAISESGGTRADTQYF.

This chain uses TRBV12-5 with TRBJ1-1; maybe TRBD1 (6 bases). Trimming left V 5 bases short and J 2 bases short, with 15 bases between. The CDR3 is 15 amino acids. Germline CDR1 LGHNT, CDR2 FRNRAP. The CDR3 reads CASGPMDSLNTEAFF. In nucleotides, the CDR3 is TGTGCTAGTGGTCCTATGGACAGCCTCAACACTGAAGCTTTCTTT. Combining the CDR3 with reference TRBV12-5 and TRBJ1-1 gives the whole variable domain DARVTQTPRHKVTEMGQEVTMRCQPILGHNTVFWYRQTMMQGLELLAYFRNRAPLDDSGMPKDRFSAEMPDATLATLKIQPSEPRDSAVYFCASGPMDSLNTEAFFGQGTRLTVV.

The gene calls are TRBV18 and TRBJ1-2, with 8 nucleotides matching TRBD1. This CDR3 comprises 16 residues. The trim removed 1 base at V and 2 bases at J, leaving 6 bases unmatched. Germline CDR1 and CDR2: KGHSH and LQKENI. CDR3 DNA sequence: TGTGCCAGCTCACCACTTGGGACAGGCGAAAACTATGGCTACACCTTC. Translated, it gives CASSPLGTGENYGYTF.

This clone is a singleton in its sample. This chain links TRBV11-2 with TRBJ1-1; 9 bases fit TRBD1. The J segment lost 5 bases and the V segment lost 5 bases, leaving 3 bases of the junction unmatched. Germline V gives CDR1 SGHAT, CDR2 FQNNGV. The CDR3 extends over 13 amino acids. CDR3 nucleotide sequence: TGTGCCAGCAGCAGAGACAGGGGGACTGAAGCTTTCTTT. This encodes CASSRDRGTEAFF. Full variable domain (remainder filled in from reference TRBV11-2 and TRBJ1-1): EAGVAQSPRYKIIEKRQSVAFWCNPISGHATLYWYQQILGQGPKLLIQFQNNGVVDDSQLPKDRFSAERLKGVDSTLKIQPAKLEDSAVYLCASSRDRGTEAFFGQGTRLTVV.

The V call is TRBV30, the J call TRBJ2-1; 7 bases line up with TRBD2. From germline, CDR1 is GTSNPN and CDR2 SVGIG (reference sequence). The length of the CDR3 is 18 residues. J was trimmed by 0 bases and V by 4 bases; bases with no gene match: 15. In DNA, the CDR3 is TGTGCCTGGATGGGGCTAGCGGTAATAGAAAGCTCCTACAATGAGCAGTTCTTC. Translating it yields CAWMGLAVIESSYNEQFF. Filled out from reference TRBV30 and TRBJ2-1, the complete variable domain reads SQTIHQWPATLVQPVGSPLSLECTVEGTSNPNLYWYRQAAGRGLQLLFYSVGIGQISSEVPQNLSASRPQDRQFILSSKKLLLSDSGFYLCAWMGLAVIESSYNEQFFGPGTRLTVL.

A remark on this clone: Other DNA sequences in this sample translate to the same CDR3. The V and J genes are TRBV9 and TRBJ1-3; D is perhaps TRBD1 (5 bases). This CDR3 comprises 15 residues. Germline assignment: CDR1 SGDLS and CDR2 YYNGEE. V shed 5 bases and J shed 0 bases, with 12 bases lying between them. CDR3 sequence: CASSVDGHSGNTIYF. The CDR3 DNA reads as TGTGCCAGCAGTGTGGACGGACACTCTGGAAACACCATATATTTT.

V usage is TRBV7-9 and J usage is TRBJ2-5; tentative D call: TRBD2 (5 bases). Per the germline V gene, CDR1 is SEHNR and CDR2 is FQNEAQ (reference sequence). Trimming pared 5 bases from V and 4 bases from J, leaving 11 bases between. The CDR3 runs to 13 residues. The CDR3: CASSSPRGETQYF. CDR3 in DNA: TGTGCCAGCAGCAGCCCTCGGGGAGAGACCCAGTACTTC.

The chain couples TRBV3-1 (or the pseudogene TRBV3-2) to TRBJ2-7; unclear D gene. Germline loops: CDR1 LGHDT, CDR2 YNNKEL (reference sequence). V lost 0 bases and J lost 3, with 12 bases in between. This CDR3 region has 15 residues. The CDR3 region is CASSQDNGGYYEQYF. The CDR3 nucleotides read TGTGCCAGCAGCCAAGACAATGGCGGCTACTACGAGCAGTACTTC.

The V call is TRBV11-3, the J call TRBJ2-2; tentative D call: TRBD2 (6 bases). This CDR3 contains 15 residues. Germline loops: CDR1 SGHNT, CDR2 YENEEA. The V end lost 3 bases, the J end lost 8 bases, and 16 bases lay between the germline ends. CDR3 loop: CASSLVGSGEGELFF. CDR3 DNA sequence: TGTGCCAGCAGCTTGGTGGGTAGCGGTGAGGGGGAGCTGTTTTTT. Using reference TRBV11-3 and TRBJ2-2 for the parts outside the CDR3, the full variable domain is EAGVVQSPRYKIIEKKQPVAFWCNPISGHNTLYWYLQNLGQGPELLIRYENEEAVDDSQLPKDRFSAERLKGVDSTLKIQPAELGDSAVYLCASSLVGSGEGELFFGEGSRLTVL.

This chain connects TRBV12-3 or TRBV12-4 to TRBJ1-2; TRBD1 matches 9 bases. This CDR3 region has 13 residues. With 6 bases clipped from V and 4 bases from J, the junction kept 3 bases outside the gene matches. CDR3: CASRTGGGYGYTF. The CDR3, as DNA: TGTGCCAGCAGGACAGGGGGGGGCTATGGCTACACCTTC.

This sequence joins TRBV7-9 and TRBJ1-1; D gene ambiguous. Trimming cost V 6 bases and J 5 bases, with 16 bases left between them. CDR3 length equals 14 residues. The germline V gene encodes CDR1 SEHNR and CDR2 FQNEAQ (reference sequence). In nucleotides, the CDR3 is TGTGCCAGCAGTTCGACCTCCGAGGGTACTGAAGCTTTCTTT. It codes for CASSSTSEGTEAFF.

This chain joins TRBV27 and TRBJ1-1; 9 bases are a match to TRBD1. Losses at the gene ends were 6 bases for V and 5 bases for J; bases not matched to a gene: 4. CDR3 length equals 13 residues. From germline, CDR1 is MNHEY and CDR2 SMNVEV (reference sequence). CDR3 residues: CASRTGGATEAFF. Written as DNA, the CDR3 is TGTGCCAGCAGGACAGGGGGAGCAACTGAAGCTTTCTTT.

V gene TRBV14 combines with J gene TRBJ1-4, with TRBD1 matching over 10 bases. Germline-derived CDR1 and CDR2 are SGHDN and FVKESK. This CDR3 spans 18 amino acids. Losses at the gene ends were 4 bases for V and 2 bases for J; bases not matched to a gene: 10. The CDR3 reads CASSPLTGGTGTNEKLFF. The CDR3 DNA is TGTGCCAGCAGCCCCCTGACAGGGGGCACTGGGACTAATGAAAAACTGTTTTTT.

The CDR3 nucleotides are TGTGCCATCAGTGATCAGGGGTTCCTTGGCTACACCTTC. Its translation is CAISDQGFLGYTF. J is TRBJ1-2 and V is TRBV10-3; perhaps TRBD1 as D (6 bases). The germline V and J ends were trimmed by 3 bases and 7 bases, with 12 bases remaining between them. Germline loops: CDR1 ENHRY, CDR2 SYGVKD. The CDR3 extends over 13 amino acids.